This entry concerns a single T cell receptor (beta chain). Its antigen is not identified. The sample comes from a study of OX40 agonist ivuxolimab in advanced cancers. General observations from the study: At doses 0.1 to 3.0 mg/kg, CD4+ and CD8+ clones expanded. A proportion of nonresponders additionally exhibited low normalized T-cell clonal expansion.

The table came from immunoSEQ multiplex PCR; TCRdb's copy has only in-frame clones and leaves some out. The sample has over 70,000 clones, just under 90% seen once. CDR1 is SGHTA and CDR2 is FQGNSA in the germline V gene. The CDR3 loop spans 13 amino acids. Trimming pared 4 bases from V and 2 bases from J, leaving 8 bases between. This chain joins TRBV7-2 and TRBJ1-1; D remains ambiguous. This TCR was sampled from an adult with an advanced solid tumor such as melanoma, head and neck, liver or kidney cancer. Specimen: CD4+ or CD8+ T cells sorted from blood, collected in a trial of the OX40 agonist ivuxolimab. CDR3 in amino acids: CASSYGGNTEAFF. The CDR3 nucleotides are TGTGCCAGCAGCTACGGAGGAAACACTGAAGCTTTCTTT.